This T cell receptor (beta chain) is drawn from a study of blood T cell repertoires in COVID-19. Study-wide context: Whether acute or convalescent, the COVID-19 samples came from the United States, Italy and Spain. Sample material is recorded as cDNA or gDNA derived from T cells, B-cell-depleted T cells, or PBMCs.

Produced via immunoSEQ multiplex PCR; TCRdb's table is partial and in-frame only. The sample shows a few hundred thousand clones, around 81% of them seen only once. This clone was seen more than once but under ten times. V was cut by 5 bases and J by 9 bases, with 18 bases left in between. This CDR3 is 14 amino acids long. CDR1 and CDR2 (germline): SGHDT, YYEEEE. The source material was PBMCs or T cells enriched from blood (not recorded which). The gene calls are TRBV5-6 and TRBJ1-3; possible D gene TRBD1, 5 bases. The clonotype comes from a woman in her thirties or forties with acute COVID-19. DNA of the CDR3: TGTGCCAGCAGTCCCCAGGGAATCGGTTTCACCATATATTTT. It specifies CASSPQGIGFTIYF.